The 30 T cell receptor beta chains below were found in one sample sequenced in a study of PD-L1 blockade in urothelial cancer. Profiled with immunoSEQ multiplex PCR; TCRdb holds only in-frame clones, not every one. The sample lists around 50,000 clones, about 88% occurring once. Time point denoted: peripheral blood 6 weeks after treatment start. The sequenced sample was PBMCs, obtained around atezolizumab (anti-PD-L1) treatment. The receptor source for this set is a man aged 55 to 70 with urothelial cancer.

The chain carries TRBV5-5 and TRBJ2-3; TRBD2 matches at 8 bases. This CDR3 has 14 amino acids. Germline lookup yields CDR1 SGHKS and CDR2 YYEKEE (reference sequence). The CDR3 is CAAQAGGGADTQYF. The CDR3 bases are TGTGCAGCTCAGGCGGGAGGAGGAGCGGATACGCAGTATTTT.

The gene calls are TRBV4-3 and TRBJ1-3; D remains ambiguous. This CDR3 contains 16 residues. The V end lost 4 bases, the J end lost 1 base, and 14 bases lay between the germline ends. Per the germline V gene, CDR1 is LGHNA and CDR2 is YSLEER. The CDR3 sequence: CASSPSRYYSGNTIYF. The DNA for the CDR3 is TGCGCCAGCAGCCCGAGCCGCTACTATTCTGGAAACACCATATATTTT.

DNA for the CDR3: TGCGCCAGCAGCTCCGGGGGGGCTTTAACCTACGAGCAGTACTTC. Protein product: CASSSGGALTYEQYF. The chain joins TRBV5-1 to TRBJ2-7; TRBD2 agrees at 8 bases. Germline V gene data show CDR1 as SGHRS and CDR2 as YFSETQ. CDR3 length equals 15 residues. The junction had 7 bases not matched to a gene; V was cut back by 3 bases and J by 2 bases. The complete variable domain, with remaining parts taken from reference TRBV5-1 and TRBJ2-7, reads KAGVTQTPRYLIKTRGQQVTLSCSPISGHRSVSWYQQTPGQGLQFLFEYFSETQRNKGNFPGRFSGRQFSNSRSEMNVSTLELGDSALYLCASSSGGALTYEQYFGPGTRLTVT.

The rearrangement joins TRBV19 to TRBJ1-6; weak D call: TRBD1 (5 bases). V lost 5 bases to trimming and J lost 6 bases, with 14 bases between them. The CDR3 covers 15 residues. CDR1 and CDR2 (germline): LNHDA, SQIVND (reference sequence). In DNA form, the CDR3 reads TGTGCCAGTAGTGTGGGGGGTGCTGGTAATTCACCCCTCCACTTT. Translation: CASSVGGAGNSPLHF.

This clone was observed a single time. The rearrangement uses TRBV18 and TRBJ2-1, with D possibly matching TRBD1 (6 bases). V shed 2 bases and J shed 6 bases, with 11 bases lying between them. Per the germline V gene, CDR1 is KGHSH and CDR2 is LQKENI. The CDR3 runs 14 residues. CDR3 bases: TGTGCCAGCTCACCATCCCCAGGGGTCAATGAGCAGTTCTTC. Amino acid sequence: CASSPSPGVNEQFF.

This chain links TRBV9 with TRBJ2-2, with no clear D. This CDR3 has 13 residues. V gave up 4 bases and J gave up 10 bases, with 14 bases separating them. Looked up from germline, CDR1 is SGDLS and CDR2 is YYNGEE. CDR3 in DNA: TGTGCCAGCAGCCCCCGCTCGGGTTCGGAGCTGTTTTTT. Translating it yields CASSPRSGSELFF. Variable domain in full (rest from reference TRBV9 and TRBJ2-2): DSGVTQTPKHLITATGQRVTLRCSPRSGDLSVYWYQQSLDQGLQFLIQYYNGEERAKGNILERFSAQQFPDLHSELNLSSLELGDSALYFCASSPRSGSELFFGEGSRLTVL.

This rearrangement joins TRBV5-5 to TRBJ1-1; 8 positions match TRBD1. Germline trimming cut 4 bases from V and 7 bases from J; bases unmatched to any gene: 21. The CDR3 consists of 18 residues. Germline lookup yields CDR1 SGHKS and CDR2 YYEKEE (reference sequence). CDR3 in DNA: TGTGCCAGCAGCAGGGCTGTCCCGGGACAGGCGGATGCTAATGAAGCTTTCTTT. This encodes CASSRAVPGQADANEAFF.

This chain links TRBV18 with TRBJ2-3; no firm D call. The V gene lost 3 bases and the J gene lost 1 base, with 14 bases spanning the gap. Germline V gene sequence: CDR1 KGHSH, CDR2 LQKENI. CDR3 length equals 16 residues. CDR3 DNA sequence: TGTGCCAGCTCACCCCCGGTACAGATCGGCACAGATACGCAGTATTTT. It specifies CASSPPVQIGTDTQYF.

The chain joins TRBV2 to TRBJ1-1; a weak D match, TRBD1 (5 bases). This CDR3 spans 14 amino acids. The germline V and J ends were trimmed by 1 base and 3 bases, with 9 bases remaining between them. The germline gives CDR1 SNHLY, CDR2 FYNNEI. Here the CDR3 DNA reads TGTGCCAGCAGTGAAGAGAGACAGTACACTGAAGCTTTCTTT. This gives the protein CASSEERQYTEAFF.

The V gene is TRBV14, the J gene TRBJ2-7; possibly TRBD2 for D (5 bases). Per germline, CDR1 SGHDN and CDR2 FVKESK. CDR3 length equals 13 residues. Trimming took off 3 bases at V and 6 bases at J, with 12 bases between the two ends. The CDR3 nucleotides are TGTGCCAGCAGCCAGGCGGTACGGGGCGAGCAGTACTTC. It yields the protein CASSQAVRGEQYF.

J is TRBJ2-1 and V is TRBV4-2; D is possibly TRBD2 (5 bases). CDR1 and CDR2 from the germline V gene are LGHNA and YNFKEQ. The V end was cut by 1 base, the J end by 6 bases, with 16 bases between. This CDR3 is 16 amino acids long. CDR3 in DNA: TGTGCCAGCAGCCAAGTAGGCGGGCGCACCTTCAATGAGCAGTTCTTC. Translation: CASSQVGGRTFNEQFF.

The chain uses TRBV2 and TRBJ2-7; 15 bases align to TRBD2. The CDR3 runs 18 residues. The trim removed 6 bases at V and 0 bases at J, leaving 9 bases unmatched. Germline assignment: CDR1 SNHLY and CDR2 FYNNEI. CDR3 residues: CASRRGTSGGTSSYEQYF. The CDR3 coding sequence is TGTGCCAGCAGAAGAGGGACTAGCGGGGGGACGAGCTCCTACGAGCAGTACTTC. Together with reference TRBV2 and TRBJ2-7, the CDR3 gives the full variable domain: EPEVTQTPSHQVTQMGQEVILRCVPISNHLYFYWYRQILGQKVEFLVSFYNNEISEKSEIFDDQFSVERPDGSNFTLKIRSTKLEDSAMYFCASRRGTSGGTSSYEQYFGPGTRLTVT.

The V and J genes are TRBV7-9 and TRBJ2-1, with TRBD1 matching 7 bases. Losses at the gene ends were 4 bases for V and 2 bases for J; bases not matched to a gene: 11. This CDR3 is 17 amino acids long. Per germline, CDR1 SEHNR and CDR2 FQNEAQ (reference sequence). The CDR3 DNA reads as TGTGCCAGCAGCTCTCGGGGTACAGGGGAGACCTACAATGAGCAGTTCTTC. Encoded protein: CASSSRGTGETYNEQFF.

The chain is built from TRBV11-2 and TRBJ2-1; D uncertain. Germline V lookup: CDR1 SGHAT, CDR2 FQNNGV. Trimming left V 7 bases short and J 9 bases short, with 13 bases between. The CDR3 consists of 12 residues. In DNA form, the CDR3 reads TGTGCCAGCACCCGCCAGGTTCCTGAGCAGTTCTTC. Protein: CASTRQVPEQFF.

J is TRBJ2-1 and V is TRBV7-9; unclear D gene. The CDR3 length is 11 residues. Germline CDR1 and CDR2: SEHNR and FQNEAQ (reference sequence). Trimming took off 5 bases at V and 8 bases at J, with 7 bases between the two ends. CDR3: CASSPLYEQFF. CDR3 DNA sequence: TGTGCCAGCAGCCCCCTGTATGAGCAGTTCTTC. Full variable domain (rest looked up from reference TRBV7-9 and TRBJ2-1): DTGVSQNPRHKITKRGQNVTFRCDPISEHNRLYWYRQTLGQGPEFLTYFQNEAQLEKSRLLSDRFSAERPKGSFSTLEIQRTEQGDSAMYLCASSPLYEQFFGPGTRLTVL.

In this sample, this clone turned up a few times. The rearrangement links TRBV5-6 to TRBJ1-4; 9 nucleotides match TRBD1. Germline V lookup: CDR1 SGHDT, CDR2 YYEEEE. The CDR3 spans 17 residues. V was clipped by 2 bases and J by 5 bases; unmatched bases: 10. For the CDR3, the DNA is TGTGCCAGCAGCTTTAAACTCACCGGGACAGGGAATGAAAAACTGTTTTTT. This codes for CASSFKLTGTGNEKLFF.

The V and J genes are TRBV7-8 and TRBJ1-2; TRBD1 aligns across 8 bases. The J segment lost 8 bases and the V segment lost 3 bases, leaving 8 bases of the junction unmatched. The CDR3 totals 14 residues. CDR1 is SGHVS, CDR2 FQNEAQ, per germline. The CDR3 loop is CASSLTGAYEGYTF. Written as DNA, the CDR3 is TGTGCCAGCAGCTTGACAGGGGCCTATGAGGGCTACACCTTC.

This sequence joins TRBV6-5 and TRBJ1-1; a weak D match, TRBD1 (6 bases). Trimming removed 2 bases from V and 4 bases from J, with 17 bases in between. CDR1 is MNHEY and CDR2 is SVGAGI in the germline V gene. The CDR3 runs 16 residues. This CDR3 is CASSYRGGTASTEAFF. The CDR3 DNA reads TGTGCCAGCAGTTACCGGGGGGGCACTGCGAGCACTGAAGCTTTCTTT.

This CDR3 is CASSPGQGITDTQYF. The CDR3 DNA follows: TGTGCCAGCAGCCCGGGACAGGGCATTACAGATACGCAGTATTTT. V is TRBV5-8 and J is TRBJ2-3; 9 bases agree with TRBD1. Trimming took 4 bases from V and 3 from J; bases not matched to a gene: 6. The CDR3 covers 15 residues. Germline CDR1 reads SGHTS; CDR2 reads YDEGEE.

Worth noting for this clone: At one end, the junction sequence differs from germline, possibly due to a read error. The chain combines TRBV5-1 with TRBJ1-2, with 7 positions matching TRBD1. The germline V gene encodes CDR1 SGHRS and CDR2 YFSETQ. The CDR3 is 14 residues long. CDR3: CANSLQGTLNDYTF. The CDR3 nucleotides read TGCGCCAACAGCCTACAGGGGACCCTCAACGACTACACCTTC.

This chain connects TRBV12-2 to TRBJ1-4. TRBV12-2 is annotated as a pseudogene. The CDR3 has 16 amino acids. This chain's CDR3 is CASRPNFREEDEKLFF. CDR3 nucleotide sequence: TGTGCAAGTCGCCCCAATTTTCGGGAGGAGGATGAAAAACTGTTTTTT.

The rearrangement joins TRBV7-9 to TRBJ2-6, with 8 positions matching TRBD1. Germline CDR1 and CDR2: SEHNR and FQNEAQ (reference sequence). The CDR3 loop spans 17 amino acids. Trimming cost V 6 bases and J 2 bases; bases outside gene matches: 9. The CDR3, as DNA: TGTGCCAGCAGGTGGGGACAGGTGTCCCCTGGGGCCAACGTCCTGACTTTC. Protein: CASRWGQVSPGANVLTF.

The V and J genes are TRBV28 and TRBJ2-2; 8 bases are a match to TRBD2. This CDR3 is 16 amino acids long. The V gene end was trimmed by 5 bases and the J gene end by 2 bases; junction bases not matched to a gene: 7. Germline V gene data show CDR1 as MDHEN and CDR2 as SYDVKM. The CDR3 DNA follows: TGTGCCAGCAGTGGAGCGGGAGTGAGAAACACCGGGGAGCTGTTTTTT. It yields the protein CASSGAGVRNTGELFF.

This sequence joins TRBV5-5 and TRBJ2-3; D is uncertain. Trimming removed 4 bases at V and 2 bases at J, with 17 bases between. CDR1 and CDR2 from the germline V gene are SGHKS and YYEKEE (reference sequence). The CDR3 covers 16 residues. For the CDR3, the DNA is TGTGCCAGCAGCCCAACAGACGGCAGAATCACAGATACGCAGTATTTT. Its protein product is CASSPTDGRITDTQYF.

The chain couples TRBV28 to TRBJ1-2, with 11 bases fitting TRBD1. CDR3 length: 16 amino acids. The V gene's germline CDR1 is MDHEN and CDR2 SYDVKM. The V segment lost 5 bases and the J segment 5 bases; nucleotides outside the gene matches: 10. The CDR3 coding sequence is TGTGCCAGCAGTCTCGGGACAGGGGGAAACCTATATGGCTACACCTTC. This codes for CASSLGTGGNLYGYTF.

This chain's CDR3 is CAWSSGATYEQYF. CDR3 bases: TGTGCCTGGAGTTCAGGGGCGACCTACGAGCAGTACTTC. V gene TRBV30 combines with J gene TRBJ2-7; tentative D call: TRBD1 (6 bases). CDR3 length equals 13 residues. Germline V lookup: CDR1 GTSNPN, CDR2 SVGIG (reference sequence). V lost 2 bases, J lost 2 bases, and 10 bases lay in between.

The chain is built from TRBV30 and TRBJ1-6; 8 bases line up with TRBD1. The CDR3 sequence is 14 residues long. Looked up from germline, CDR1 is GTSNPN and CDR2 is SVGIG (reference sequence). Losses at the gene ends were 2 bases for V and 10 bases for J; bases not matched to a gene: 7. CDR3 nucleotide sequence: TGTGCCTGGAGTACAGGACAGGGAAGCTCACCCCTCCACTTT. Translated: CAWSTGQGSSPLHF.

CDR3 amino acids: CASSSRTVSYEQYF. CDR3 nucleotide sequence: TGTGCCAGCAGCTCCCGGACAGTGTCCTACGAGCAGTACTTC. J is TRBJ2-7 and V is TRBV11-2; perhaps TRBD1 as D (6 bases). CDR3 length: 14 residues. The germline V and J ends were trimmed by 4 bases and 1 base, with 11 bases remaining between them. Germline V gene sequence: CDR1 SGHAT, CDR2 FQNNGV.

The CDR3 DNA sequence: TGTGCTAGTGGTCCGGACAATGAGCAGTTCTTC. Translation: CASGPDNEQFF. The gene calls are TRBV12-5 and TRBJ2-1, with no clear D. The germline V gene encodes CDR1 LGHNT and CDR2 FRNRAP. The germline V and J ends were trimmed by 5 bases and 5 bases, with 4 bases remaining between them. The CDR3 is made up of 11 amino acids. The full variable domain, in which reference TRBV12-5 and TRBJ2-1 provide the parts outside the CDR3, is DARVTQTPRHKVTEMGQEVTMRCQPILGHNTVFWYRQTMMQGLELLAYFRNRAPLDDSGMPKDRFSAEMPDATLATLKIQPSEPRDSAVYFCASGPDNEQFFGPGTRLTVL.

This clone was detected a few times. V is TRBV18 and J is TRBJ1-3; 9 bases match TRBD1. With V trimmed by 6 bases and J by 7 bases, 4 bases remained unmatched. Germline CDR1 and CDR2: KGHSH and LQKENI. The CDR3 totals 13 residues. CDR3 in amino acids: CASSTGGRNTIYF. The CDR3 region has the DNA TGTGCCAGCTCGACAGGGGGAAGGAACACCATATATTTT.